What follows are 20 T cell receptor beta chains derived from one specimen sequenced in a study of OX40 agonist ivuxolimab in advanced cancers. The library was built by means of the immunoSEQ multiplex PCR assay. Entries here come from immuneACCESS through TCRdb and include only in-frame sequences with V and J called. Some clones fail to appear in such tables; in the studies checked, an unresolved V gene covers under half of the shortfall, and the cause of the remainder is unknown. The sample table holds approximately 25,000 clones, of which around 86% were seen once. 40% to 55% of the sample is taken by the ten largest. The sequencing used CD4+ or CD8+ T cells sorted from blood, collected in a trial of the OX40 agonist ivuxolimab. The receptors come from an adult with an advanced solid tumor such as melanoma, head and neck, liver or kidney cancer.

The gene calls are TRBV18 and TRBJ1-1, with no clear D. V shed 2 bases and J shed 7 bases, with 11 bases lying between them. The germline gives CDR1 KGHSH, CDR2 LQKENI. The CDR3 runs 13 residues. Written as DNA, the CDR3 is TGTGCCAGCTCACCAACGGGTTCGGGTGAAGCTTTCTTT. As protein: CASSPTGSGEAFF.

This rearrangement joins TRBV9 to TRBJ1-6, with D uncertain. Germline V gene lookup returns CDR1 SGDLS and CDR2 YYNGEE. Trimming shortened V by 0 bases and J by 7 bases, and 14 bases separated the two germline ends. The CDR3 has 16 amino acids. For the CDR3, the DNA is TGTGCCAGCAGCGTAGAGTCGGAAAGGATAAATTCACCCCTCCACTTT. Its protein product is CASSVESERINSPLHF. The full variable domain, rest sourced from reference TRBV9 and TRBJ1-6, is DSGVTQTPKHLITATGQRVTLRCSPRSGDLSVYWYQQSLDQGLQFLIQYYNGEERAKGNILERFSAQQFPDLHSELNLSSLELGDSALYFCASSVESERINSPLHFGNGTRLTVT.

This clone came up once. The chain's CDR3 is CASSEYSTGVGETQYF. CDR3 in DNA: TGTGCCAGCAGTGAATATAGTACAGGGGTCGGAGAGACCCAGTACTTC. The chain has TRBV25-1 and TRBJ2-5, with 7 positions matching TRBD1. Germline CDR1 reads MGHDK; CDR2 reads SYGVNS. The length of the CDR3 is 16 residues. V was clipped by 0 bases and J by 4 bases; unmatched bases: 8.

This chain joins TRBV5-1 and TRBJ1-4; D not certain. Germline CDR1 and CDR2: SGHRS and YFSETQ. CDR3 length equals 16 residues. With 0 bases removed from V and 4 bases from J, the gap between germline ends came to 13 bases. The DNA of the CDR3 is TGCGCCAGCAGCTTGGCCGAGGAGGGTTATAATGAAAAACTGTTTTTT. Its translation: CASSLAEEGYNEKLFF.

The gene calls are TRBV28 and TRBJ2-7; D is perhaps TRBD1 or TRBD2 (7 bases each). There are 13 residues in the CDR3. From germline, CDR1 is MDHEN and CDR2 SYDVKM. Between the trimmed V and J ends, which lost 7 bases and 6 bases, there was a span of 16 bases. This CDR3 is CASIPTGEGEQYF. The DNA for the CDR3 is TGTGCCAGCATCCCCACAGGGGAGGGCGAGCAGTACTTC.

The chain employs TRBV5-4 and TRBJ1-1; D may be TRBD1 (5 bases). Trimming left V 2 bases short and J 1 base short, with 9 bases between. This CDR3 spans 14 amino acids. Germline CDR1 reads SGHNT; CDR2 reads YYREEE (reference sequence). Written as DNA, the CDR3 is TGTGCCAGCAGCTTAGGGGCAGAGAACACTGAAGCTTTCTTT. It yields the protein CASSLGAENTEAFF.

This sequence joins TRBV13 and TRBJ1-1; no reliable D call. Germline V gene sequence: CDR1 PRHDT, CDR2 FYEKMQ (reference sequence). The V and J ends lost 4 bases and 6 bases respectively, with 12 bases between them. This CDR3 has 13 residues. CDR3 bases: TGTGCCAGCAGCTCCGACGAGGACGCTGAAGCTTTCTTT. This translates into CASSSDEDAEAFF.

The chain uses TRBV5-8 and TRBJ2-7; the D is unclear. Looked up from germline, CDR1 is SGHTS and CDR2 is YDEGEE. Trimming left V 0 bases short and J 9 bases short, with 4 bases between. CDR3 length: 10 residues. CDR3 DNA sequence: TGTGCCAGCAGCTTGGCCGGGCAGTACTTC. Translation: CASSLAGQYF. Full variable domain (outside the CDR3, taken from reference TRBV5-8 and TRBJ2-7): EAGVTQSPTHLIKTRGQQATLRCSPISGHTSVYWYQQALGLGLQFLLWYDEGEERNRGNFPPRFSGRQFPNYSSELNVNALELEDSALYLCASSLAGQYFGPGTRLTVT.

The chain combines TRBV5-4 with TRBJ2-5; the match to TRBD1 covers 7 bases. Germline CDR1 SGHNT, CDR2 YYREEE (reference sequence). V shed 3 bases, J shed 2 bases, and the junction held 4 bases outside the gene matches. This CDR3 is built from 14 residues. CDR3: CASSSAGGQETQYF. CDR3 bases: TGTGCCAGCAGCTCCGCAGGGGGTCAAGAGACCCAGTACTTC.

The chain employs TRBV30 and TRBJ1-1; the D is unclear. The CDR3 length is 12 residues. Trimming took 4 bases from V and 2 from J, leaving 8 bases between them. Germline CDR1 GTSNPN, CDR2 SVGIG (reference sequence). The CDR3 DNA sequence: TGTGCCTGGACAGGAGTTAACACTGAAGCTTTCTTT. Protein: CAWTGVNTEAFF.

Of note for this clone: Distinct nucleotide sequences in the sample also encode this CDR3. V is TRBV28 and J is TRBJ1-1; D unclear. Trimming left V 8 bases short and J 0 bases short, with 13 bases between. This CDR3 is 14 amino acids long. Looked up from germline, CDR1 is MDHEN and CDR2 is SYDVKM. This CDR3 reads CASEGRNMNTEAFF. DNA of the CDR3: TGTGCCAGCGAAGGACGTAACATGAACACTGAAGCTTTCTTT.

By share, this clone ranks as medium-sized (0.01 to 0.1%). The chain has TRBV7-9 and TRBJ1-3; weak D call: TRBD1 (5 bases). The germline V gene has CDR1 SEHNR and CDR2 FQNEAQ (reference sequence). The CDR3 covers 15 residues. The V end lost 3 bases, the J end lost 0 bases, and 9 bases lay between the germline ends. The CDR3 DNA reads as TGTGCCAGCAGCTTTGCAGGGAGCTCTGGAAACACCATATATTTT. Its protein product is CASSFAGSSGNTIYF.

J is TRBJ2-7 and V is TRBV28, with D possibly called TRBD1 or TRBD2 (7 bases each). The germline V gene encodes CDR1 MDHEN and CDR2 SYDVKM. CDR3 length: 15 residues. V lost 5 bases and J lost 1, with 15 bases in between. The CDR3 protein is CASSLQGGVSYEQYF. CDR3 DNA sequence: TGTGCCAGCAGTCTTCAGGGGGGGGTGTCCTACGAGCAGTACTTC.

By share of the sample, this clone is medium-sized (0.01 to 0.1%). The CDR3 is CASSYSPGDSTGELFF. The CDR3 nucleotides read TGTGCCAGCAGTTACTCACCCGGGGATAGCACCGGGGAGCTGTTTTTT. J is TRBJ2-2 and V is TRBV6-5, with D perhaps matching TRBD2 (5 bases). Trimming cost V 0 bases and J 4 bases, with 12 bases left between them. This CDR3 contains 16 residues. From germline, CDR1 is MNHEY and CDR2 SVGAGI.

The chain joins TRBV11-2 to TRBJ2-7, with D uncertain. Germline lookup yields CDR1 SGHAT and CDR2 FQNNGV. V shed 5 bases and J shed 0 bases, with 14 bases lying between them. The CDR3 consists of 15 residues. The CDR3 region is CASSLRHLPSYEQYF. The DNA for the CDR3 is TGTGCCAGCAGCCTGAGACACCTCCCCTCCTACGAGCAGTACTTC.

This chain connects TRBV13 to TRBJ2-5; 8 positions agree with TRBD2. This CDR3 comprises 16 residues. Trimming removed 0 bases from V and 7 bases from J; junction bases left unmatched: 10. Germline V gives CDR1 PRHDT, CDR2 FYEKMQ (reference sequence). The CDR3 reads CASSLGGSGKEGTQYF. The CDR3 DNA sequence: TGTGCCAGCAGCTTAGGAGGTAGCGGGAAGGAGGGGACCCAGTACTTC.

The V and J genes are TRBV23-1 and TRBJ2-7; TRBD1 aligns across 7 bases. TRBV23-1 carries the ORF label, with uncertain function. After removal of 0 bases from V and 0 bases from J, the junction contained 2 bases not matched to a gene. This CDR3 has 15 residues. The CDR3 loop is CASSQSTGVSYEQYF. The CDR3 region has the DNA TGCGCCAGCAGTCAATCTACAGGGGTCTCCTACGAGCAGTACTTC.

The rearrangement uses TRBV29-1 and TRBJ2-7; D is possibly TRBD2 (5 bases). Trimming cost V 4 bases and J 6 bases, with 10 bases left between them. Germline V gene lookup returns CDR1 SQVTM and CDR2 ANQGSEA. The CDR3 length is 11 residues. This CDR3 is CSVGSGSEQYF. DNA for the CDR3: TGCAGCGTTGGGTCGGGGAGCGAGCAGTACTTC.

This rearrangement joins TRBV5-1 to TRBJ2-5; D gene unclear. The V gene's germline CDR1 is SGHRS and CDR2 YFSETQ. Between the trimmed V and J ends, which lost 4 bases and 11 bases, there was a span of 15 bases. CDR3 size: 12 residues. The CDR3 sequence: CASSPGSIEQYF. CDR3 DNA sequence: TGCGCCAGCAGCCCCGGGTCAATAGAGCAGTACTTC.

The chain joins TRBV5-6 to TRBJ2-3; TRBD2 aligns across 7 bases. Germline CDR1 reads SGHDT; CDR2 reads YYEEEE. The CDR3 is 16 amino acids. Trimming cost V 3 bases and J 0 bases; bases outside gene matches: 7. CDR3 amino acids: CASSSHPSGSTDTQYF. The CDR3 nucleotides are TGTGCCAGCAGCTCCCATCCTAGCGGTAGCACAGATACGCAGTATTTT.